This T cell receptor (beta chain) was identified in a study of CD8 T cells in ankylosing spondylitis. The CDR3 has 13 residues. Germline V gene lookup returns CDR1 SGHDT and CDR2 YYEEEE. Trimming shortened V by 4 bases and J by 3 bases, and 11 bases separated the two germline ends. Points from the study as a whole: Both synovial fluid and blood in reactive arthritis had previously been reported to carry some motif variants.

This clonotype was counted many times. The antigen is unknown. Using quantitative 5'-RACE with molecular barcodes, the authors made TCR beta libraries. TCRdb passed the 5' RACE reads through MiXCR, listing each CDR3 protein once. The repertoire includes fewer than 250,000 distinct CDR3 sequences, roughly 32% of them detected once, and around 4.4% sits in the top ten. This receptor was identified in a male donor with ankylosing spondylitis or in good health (not recorded which). Sequenced: blood, either unsorted or a sorted T cell fraction (not recorded which). The rearrangement joins TRBV5-6 to TRBJ2-7, with no clear D. The DNA for the CDR3 is TGTGCCAGCAGCCCAGGAAGCCTCTACGAGCAGTACTTC. Its translation: CASSPGSLYEQYF.